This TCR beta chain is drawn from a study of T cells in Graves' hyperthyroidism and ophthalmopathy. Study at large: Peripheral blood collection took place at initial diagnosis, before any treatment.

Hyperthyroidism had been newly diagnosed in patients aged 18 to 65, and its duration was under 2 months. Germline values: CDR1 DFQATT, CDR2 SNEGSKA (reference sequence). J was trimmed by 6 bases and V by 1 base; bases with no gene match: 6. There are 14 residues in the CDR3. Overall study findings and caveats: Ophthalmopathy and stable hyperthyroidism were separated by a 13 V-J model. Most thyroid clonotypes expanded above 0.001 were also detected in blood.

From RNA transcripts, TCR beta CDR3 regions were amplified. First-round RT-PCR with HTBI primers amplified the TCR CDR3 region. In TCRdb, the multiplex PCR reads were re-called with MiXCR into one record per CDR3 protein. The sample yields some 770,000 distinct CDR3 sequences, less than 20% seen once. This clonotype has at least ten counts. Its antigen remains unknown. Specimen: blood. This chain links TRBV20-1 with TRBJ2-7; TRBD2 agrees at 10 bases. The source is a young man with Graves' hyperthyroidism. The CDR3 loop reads CSARVPSGSTEQYF. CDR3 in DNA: TGCAGTGCTAGAGTCCCTAGCGGGAGCACCGAGCAGTACTTC.